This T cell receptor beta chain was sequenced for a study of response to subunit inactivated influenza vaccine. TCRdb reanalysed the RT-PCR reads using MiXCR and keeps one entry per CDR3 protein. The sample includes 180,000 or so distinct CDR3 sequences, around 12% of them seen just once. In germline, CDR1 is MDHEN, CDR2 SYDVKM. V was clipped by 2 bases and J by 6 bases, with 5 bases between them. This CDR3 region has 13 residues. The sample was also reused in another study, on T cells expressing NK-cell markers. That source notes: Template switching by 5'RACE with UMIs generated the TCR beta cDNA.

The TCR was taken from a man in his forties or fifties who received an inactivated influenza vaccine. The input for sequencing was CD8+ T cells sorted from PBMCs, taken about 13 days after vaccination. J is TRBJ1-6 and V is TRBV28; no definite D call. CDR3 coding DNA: TGTGCCAGCAGTTTAACGGCTAATTCACCCCTCCACTTT. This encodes CASSLTANSPLHF. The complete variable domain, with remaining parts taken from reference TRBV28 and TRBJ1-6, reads DVKVTQSSRYLVKRTGEKVFLECVQDMDHENMFWYRQDPGLGLRLIYFSYDVKMKEKGDIPEGYSVSREKKERFSLILESASTNQTSMYLCASSLTANSPLHFGNGTRLTVT.